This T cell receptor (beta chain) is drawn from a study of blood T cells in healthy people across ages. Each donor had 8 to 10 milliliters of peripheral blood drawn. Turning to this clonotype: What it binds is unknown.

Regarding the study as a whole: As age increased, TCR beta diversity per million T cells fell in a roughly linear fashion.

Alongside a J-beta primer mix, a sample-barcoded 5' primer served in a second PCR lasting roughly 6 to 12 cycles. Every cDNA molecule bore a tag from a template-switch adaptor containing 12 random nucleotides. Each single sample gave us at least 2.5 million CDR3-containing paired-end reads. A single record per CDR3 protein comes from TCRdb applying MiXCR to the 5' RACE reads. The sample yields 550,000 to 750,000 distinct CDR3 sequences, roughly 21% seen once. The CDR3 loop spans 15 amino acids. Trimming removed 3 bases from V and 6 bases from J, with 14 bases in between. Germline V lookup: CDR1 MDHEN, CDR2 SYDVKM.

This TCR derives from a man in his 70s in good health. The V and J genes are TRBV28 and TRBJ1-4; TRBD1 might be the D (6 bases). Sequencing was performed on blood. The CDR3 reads CASSLGGSRDEKLFF. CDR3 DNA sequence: TGTGCCAGCAGTTTGGGGGGCAGTCGAGATGAAAAACTGTTTTTT.